One sample yielded the 29 T cell receptor beta chains listed below, sequenced in a study of regulatory T cells in long-lasting Graves disease. Time point given: persistent/refractory GD, antithyroid drugs over 5 years with positive TRAb. RNA extracted from PBMCs served as the sequencing template. According to the study, TCR beta libraries were built with iRepertoire HTBI primers and CDR3-region Arm-PCR. TCRdb re-derived calls from the multiplex PCR reads in MiXCR, one entry per CDR3 protein. This table holds 350,000 to 450,000 distinct CDR3 sequences, roughly 23% found once. Sequencing was performed on peripheral blood mononuclear cells (PBMCs), taken when the disease was refractory, from a patient treated with antithyroid drugs. The receptors originated from a middle-aged woman with Graves disease.

The chain recombines TRBV11-2 with TRBJ2-1; 9 nucleotides agree with TRBD2. V trimming: 4 bases; J trimming: 3 bases; junction bases outside the gene matches: 7. In germline, CDR1 is SGHAT, CDR2 FQNNGV. This CDR3 region has 16 residues. The CDR3 DNA reads as TGTGCCAGCAGCTCACTTAGCGGGAGTTTCTACAATGAGCAGTTCTTC. Amino acid sequence: CASSSLSGSFYNEQFF.

The chain uses TRBV10-3 and TRBJ2-1; D might be TRBD1 or TRBD2, each matching 5 bases. The germline V gene has CDR1 ENHRY and CDR2 SYGVKD. This CDR3 contains 11 residues. Trimming removed 6 bases at V and 8 bases at J, with 8 bases between. CDR3 nucleotide sequence: TGTGCCATCAGGGGGACGGATGAGCAGTTCTTC. Translation gives CAIRGTDEQFF.

This clonotype was recorded a few times. The CDR3 DNA reads TGTGCCAGCAGCACACGAGCCCGGCTAGCGGGAGGAGGTGAGCAGTTCTTC. Amino acids: CASSTRARLAGGGEQFF. The rearrangement links TRBV7-2 to TRBJ2-1; 11 positions agree with TRBD2. J gave up 9 bases and V 5 bases, and 15 bases lay outside the gene matches. This CDR3 region has 17 residues. Germline CDR1 reads SGHTA; CDR2 reads FQGNSA. The full variable domain, rest sourced from reference TRBV7-2 and TRBJ2-1, is GAGVSQSPSNKVTEKGKDVELRCDPISGHTALYWYRQSLGQGLEFLIYFQGNSAPDKSGLPSDRFSAERTGGSVSTLTIQRTQQEDSAVYLCASSTRARLAGGGEQFFGPGTRLTVL.

The rearrangement links TRBV20-1 to TRBJ1-3; the D gene is possibly TRBD1 (6 bases). Germline V CDR1 and CDR2: DFQATT, SNEGSKA (reference sequence). The CDR3 spans 18 residues. Trimming left V 2 bases short and J 0 bases short, with 20 bases between. The CDR3 here is CSARLGTSPLNSGNTIYF. The DNA for the CDR3 is TGCAGTGCTAGACTGGGGACATCGCCCTTAAACTCTGGAAACACCATATATTTT.

The chain combines TRBV27 with TRBJ2-1; D is undetermined. The length of the CDR3 is 12 residues. The V gene lost 8 bases and the J gene lost 6 bases, with 11 bases spanning the gap. Per the germline V gene, CDR1 is MNHEY and CDR2 is SMNVEV (reference sequence). In DNA form, the CDR3 reads TGTGCCAGCGCCCTGTTATTCAATGAGCAGTTCTTC. As protein: CASALLFNEQFF.

The chain carries TRBV5-6 and TRBJ2-5; D unclear. This CDR3 spans 14 amino acids. Trimming removed 4 bases at V and 4 bases at J, with 14 bases between. The V gene's germline CDR1 is SGHDT and CDR2 YYEEEE. The CDR3 here is CASSLPGWSETQYF. In nucleotides, the CDR3 is TGTGCCAGCAGCCTCCCTGGCTGGTCAGAGACCCAGTACTTC.

This clonotype was detected many times. The rearrangement joins TRBV29-1 to TRBJ1-1; D gene uncertain. Germline CDR1 reads SQVTM; CDR2 reads ANQGSEA. The CDR3 consists of 14 residues. Trimming took off 0 bases at V and 0 bases at J, with 8 bases between the two ends. CDR3: CSVEEGTMNTEAFF. As DNA, the CDR3 is TGCAGCGTTGAAGAAGGCACAATGAACACTGAAGCTTTCTTT.

This clonotype was detected a few times. The J gene is TRBJ2-4, the V gene TRBV20-1; D is ambiguous. V lost 0 bases, J lost 8 bases, and 23 bases lay in between. CDR1 DFQATT and CDR2 SNEGSKA come from the germline V gene (reference sequence). This CDR3 contains 17 residues. CDR3 nucleotide sequence: TGCAGTGCTAGAGAGGGCCCCGTGTGTCCAAGGAAGGACATTCAGTACTTC. Protein product: CSAREGPVCPRKDIQYF.

This clonotype has a handful of counts. The DNA for the CDR3 is TGCGCCAGCAGTCAGGACAGGGCCGGCGGGGAGCTGTTTTTT. Translating gives CASSQDRAGGELFF. This chain joins TRBV5-1 and TRBJ2-2, with 8 bases matching TRBD1. There are 14 residues in the CDR3. J gave up 7 bases and V 5 bases, and 7 bases lay outside the gene matches. Germline CDR1 SGHRS, CDR2 YFSETQ.

Note on this clonotype: A much larger clonotype is one base distant, so this may be a read error. Here the CDR3 reads CASSAGRASNQPQHF. The CDR3 DNA reads TGTGCCAGCAGTGCAGGGCGGGCCAGCAATCAGCCCCAGCATTTT. The chain joins TRBV28 to TRBJ1-5; possible D gene TRBD1, 5 bases. V dropped 5 bases and J dropped 1 base, with 12 bases sitting between them. This CDR3 contains 15 residues. CDR1 is MDHEN, CDR2 SYDVKM, per germline. Full variable domain (rest looked up from reference TRBV28 and TRBJ1-5): DVKVTQSSRYLVKRTGEKVFLECVQDMDHENMFWYRQDPGLGLRLIYFSYDVKMKEKGDIPEGYSVSREKKERFSLILESASTNQTSMYLCASSAGRASNQPQHFGDGTRLSIL.

This chain uses TRBV6-2 or TRBV6-3 with TRBJ1-2; 10 bases fit TRBD1. The CDR3 extends over 14 amino acids. V trimming: 6 bases; J trimming: 6 bases; junction bases outside the gene matches: 7. Germline loops: CDR1 MNHEY, CDR2 SVGEGT. Here the CDR3 DNA reads TGTGCCAGCAGCCGGGACAGGGGAGGACATGGCTACACCTTC. It is translated as CASSRDRGGHGYTF.

The chain is built from TRBV5-1 and TRBJ2-1; D is unresolved. The CDR3 runs 16 residues. V lost 1 base to trimming and J lost 6 bases, with 17 bases between them. From germline, CDR1 is SGHRS and CDR2 YFSETQ. This CDR3 reads CASSLSNRALSNEQFF. The CDR3 region has the DNA TGCGCCAGCAGCTTGTCTAACCGGGCCCTCTCCAATGAGCAGTTCTTC.

This clonotype was recorded at least ten times. J is TRBJ2-7 and V is TRBV7-8, with D possibly matching TRBD1 (5 bases). Trimming removed 0 bases at V and 6 bases at J, with 21 bases between. CDR3 length: 17 amino acids. Germline V gene lookup returns CDR1 SGHVS and CDR2 FQNEAQ. The CDR3 loop reads CASSLAGLFDRYCEQYF. The CDR3 DNA follows: TGTGCCAGCAGCTTAGCGGGGCTCTTCGACCGCTACTGCGAGCAGTACTTC.

The gene calls are TRBV7-2 and TRBJ2-7; 9 bases agree with TRBD2. The CDR3 consists of 17 residues. V lost 2 bases and J lost 4; bases outside the gene matches: 12. Germline V gene sequence: CDR1 SGHTA, CDR2 FQGNSA. The CDR3 loop is CASSLRGTSRLTYEQYF. The CDR3 region has the DNA TGTGCCAGCAGCTTACGGGGGACTAGCCGACTTACATACGAGCAGTACTTC. The full variable domain, with the rest looked up from reference TRBV7-2 and TRBJ2-7, is GAGVSQSPSNKVTEKGKDVELRCDPISGHTALYWYRQSLGQGLEFLIYFQGNSAPDKSGLPSDRFSAERTGGSVSTLTIQRTQQEDSAVYLCASSLRGTSRLTYEQYFGPGTRLTVT.

This clonotype has at least ten counts. V and J are TRBV27 and TRBJ1-5; TRBD1 agrees at 12 bases. V was pared by 5 bases and J by 5 bases, with 19 bases of the junction left unmatched. This CDR3 is 20 amino acids long. Germline lookup yields CDR1 MNHEY and CDR2 SMNVEV (reference sequence). The CDR3 nucleotides read TGTGCCAGCAGTCCCGCCTTAGGGGACAGGGGGCTGCGATCGGATCAGCCCCAGCATTTT. It specifies CASSPALGDRGLRSDQPQHF.

The V call is TRBV28, the J call TRBJ1-3; D might be TRBD1 (5 bases). Trimming left V 2 bases short and J 2 bases short, with 10 bases between. The CDR3 runs 15 residues. The germline V gene encodes CDR1 MDHEN and CDR2 SYDVKM. CDR3 loop: CASSLGGTAGNTIYF. CDR3 nucleotides: TGTGCCAGCAGTTTAGGAGGGACGGCTGGAAACACCATATATTTT.

The sample holds many counts of this clonotype. The chain couples TRBV29-1 to TRBJ2-5; weak D call: TRBD2 (6 bases). V was cut by 0 bases and J by 5 bases, with 13 bases left in between. Germline values: CDR1 SQVTM, CDR2 ANQGSEA. CDR3 size: 14 residues. CDR3 protein: CSVEDPGVGETQYF. CDR3 coding DNA: TGCAGCGTTGAAGATCCGGGGGTCGGGGAGACCCAGTACTTC.

The table lists this clonotype with many counts. V and J are TRBV2 and TRBJ1-2; 8 positions agree with TRBD1. The germline V gene has CDR1 SNHLY and CDR2 FYNNEI. CDR3 length: 12 amino acids. After removal of 5 bases from V and 7 bases from J, the junction contained 3 bases not matched to a gene. The CDR3 region is CASSTDRGGYTF. DNA of the CDR3: TGTGCCAGCAGTACAGACAGGGGTGGCTACACCTTC. The full variable domain, rest sourced from reference TRBV2 and TRBJ1-2, is EPEVTQTPSHQVTQMGQEVILRCVPISNHLYFYWYRQILGQKVEFLVSFYNNEISEKSEIFDDQFSVERPDGSNFTLKIRSTKLEDSAMYFCASSTDRGGYTFGSGTRLTVV.

Note on this clonotype: At one end the junction does not follow the germline gene, possibly because of a read error. This chain connects TRBV28 to TRBJ2-5; D is perhaps TRBD1 (6 bases). The germline V gene encodes CDR1 MDHEN and CDR2 SYDVKM. This CDR3 contains 18 residues. CDR3 sequence: CASSLRQGRRRDQETQYF. The CDR3 DNA reads TGTGCCAGTAGTTTAAGGCAGGGGCGTAGAAGGGACCAAGAGACCCAGTACTTC.

In this sample, this clonotype turned up many times. The rearrangement joins TRBV28 to TRBJ1-5; no reliable D call. The CDR3 covers 11 residues. The germline V and J ends were trimmed by 5 bases and 5 bases, with 4 bases remaining between them. Germline values: CDR1 MDHEN, CDR2 SYDVKM. CDR3: CASSTYQPQHF. The CDR3 region has the DNA TGTGCCAGCAGTACCTATCAGCCCCAGCATTTT.

This clonotype has at least ten counts. The rearrangement links TRBV28 to TRBJ2-7; the D gene could be TRBD1 or TRBD2 (5 bases each). V gave up 5 bases and J gave up 0 bases, with 17 bases separating them. This CDR3 is built from 16 residues. CDR1 is MDHEN and CDR2 is SYDVKM in the germline V gene. The CDR3 reads CASSVSGRRSSYEQYF. CDR3 coding DNA: TGTGCCAGCAGTGTCTCGGGACGGAGGAGCTCCTACGAGCAGTACTTC.

This clonotype showed up many times. This chain uses TRBV20-1 with TRBJ2-7; D ambiguous. Trimming left V 5 bases short and J 0 bases short, with 17 bases between. CDR1 and CDR2 (germline): DFQATT, SNEGSKA (reference sequence). This CDR3 has 15 residues. CDR3 sequence reads: CSALWAEKPSYEQYF. The CDR3 DNA follows: TGCAGTGCTCTATGGGCGGAAAAGCCCTCCTACGAGCAGTACTTC.

This clonotype was recorded a few times. The chain has TRBV29-1 and TRBJ1-1, with 8 bases that match TRBD1. There are 16 residues in the CDR3. V gave up 2 bases and J gave up 3 bases; unmatched junction bases: 11. CDR1 is SQVTM and CDR2 is ANQGSEA in the germline V gene. This CDR3 reads CSVELDRGEVDTEAFF. CDR3 bases: TGCAGCGTTGAACTCGACAGGGGAGAGGTGGACACTGAAGCTTTCTTT. The full variable domain, completed using reference TRBV29-1 and TRBJ1-1, is SAVISQKPSRDICQRGTSLTIQCQVDSQVTMMFWYRQQPGQSLTLIATANQGSEATYESGFVIDKFPISRPNLTFSTLTVSNMSPEDSSIYLCSVELDRGEVDTEAFFGQGTRLTVV.

This clonotype was counted at least ten times. This chain uses TRBV28 with TRBJ2-4; 7 bases match TRBD2. V was clipped by 7 bases and J by 1 base; unmatched bases: 4. This CDR3 spans 14 amino acids. Germline CDR1 reads MDHEN; CDR2 reads SYDVKM. In nucleotides, the CDR3 is TGTGCCAGCAAAGCGGGAAGGGCCAAAAACATTCAGTACTTC. Translating it yields CASKAGRAKNIQYF. Full variable domain (outside the CDR3, taken from reference TRBV28 and TRBJ2-4): DVKVTQSSRYLVKRTGEKVFLECVQDMDHENMFWYRQDPGLGLRLIYFSYDVKMKEKGDIPEGYSVSREKKERFSLILESASTNQTSMYLCASKAGRAKNIQYFGAGTRLSVL.

The V call is TRBV27, the J call TRBJ2-1; no clear D. This CDR3 spans 13 amino acids. V lost 5 bases, J lost 2 bases, and 7 bases lay in between. Per germline, CDR1 MNHEY and CDR2 SMNVEV (reference sequence). The CDR3 sequence: CASSPRTYNEQFF. The CDR3 coding sequence is TGTGCCAGCAGTCCCAGGACCTACAATGAGCAGTTCTTC.

This clonotype has a handful of counts. The V call is TRBV5-1, the J call TRBJ2-2; 12 bases line up with TRBD2. The CDR3 has 17 residues. Germline trimming cut 3 bases from V and 3 bases from J; bases unmatched to any gene: 6. Germline loops: CDR1 SGHRS, CDR2 YFSETQ. CDR3: CASSSLAGGVDTGELFF. CDR3 nucleotide sequence: TGCGCCAGCAGCTCACTAGCGGGAGGCGTCGACACCGGGGAGCTGTTTTTT.

This chain joins TRBV6-5 and TRBJ2-1; D tentatively fits TRBD1 or TRBD2 (5 bases each). This CDR3 is 15 amino acids long. Germline V CDR1 and CDR2: MNHEY, SVGAGI. V was trimmed by 0 bases and J by 6 bases, leaving 12 bases between them. The CDR3, as DNA: TGTGCCAGCAGTTACTCGGGGGAGTGGGGCAATGAGCAGTTCTTC. This encodes CASSYSGEWGNEQFF.

This clonotype appeared many times. This chain connects TRBV10-3 to TRBJ2-5; 10 nucleotides align to TRBD2. The CDR3 spans 14 residues. Unmatched junction bases numbered 6, after V lost 2 bases and J lost 9 bases. CDR1 ENHRY and CDR2 SYGVKD come from the germline V gene. Here the CDR3 DNA reads TGTGCCATCAGTGAGGGGACTAGCGATTTTGCCCAGTACTTC. Amino acids: CAISEGTSDFAQYF.

This clonotype appeared many times. The chain uses TRBV2 and TRBJ1-5; D not resolved. CDR1 is SNHLY, CDR2 FYNNEI, per germline. This CDR3 region has 14 residues. V gave up 6 bases and J gave up 4 bases, with 13 bases separating them. This CDR3 reads CASSKAAPNQPQHF. In DNA form, the CDR3 reads TGTGCCAGCAGCAAAGCAGCTCCTAATCAGCCCCAGCATTTT.